This TCR beta chain derives from a study of blood T cell repertoires in COVID-19. Study overall: The origin of the acute and convalescent COVID-19 samples was the United States, Italy and Spain.

Profiling relied on immunoSEQ multiplex PCR, and the TCRdb table lists in-frame clones only, not all of them. The data show tens of thousands of clones, just under 70% seen once. The sequence was collected from a man of 80 years or more with acute or convalescent COVID-19. Material for sequencing was peripheral blood.

The CDR3 coding sequence is TGCGCCAGTAAACTAGCGGGGAGCCCCTACGAGCAGTACTTC. This codes for CASKLAGSPYEQYF. The V call is TRBV10-2, the J call TRBJ2-7; TRBD2 aligns across 10 bases. The V and J ends lost 9 bases and 2 bases, in that order; junction bases with no gene match: 7. Germline loops: CDR1 WSHSY, CDR2 SAAADI. This CDR3 is 14 amino acids long.